What follows is one T cell receptor beta chain and its context. Its cognate antigen has yet to be identified. Base qualities are not provided; no much larger clone lies one nucleotide away. The data belong to a study of long-term antiretroviral therapy in people with HIV (dated 2022 in TCRdb). With regard to the full study: Collection of the earliest samples took place about a decade ahead of the 2015 WHO recommendation for immediate ART, at a time when ART was typically delayed until CD4 counts fell. This retrospective serial study examined whether starting ART and sustained HIV suppression were associated with changes in the composition and diversity of the TRB repertoire in peripheral blood. A total of 150 to 200 cryopreserved PBMC samples came from 30 or so adults with confirmed HIV infection and were collected serially over a mean of roughly six years (range 1-12). Of the 30 to 35 participants with HIV, ten to eleven were female. Test extractions of a monoclonal T-cell line alongside 33 polyclonal samples showed no cross-contamination during QIAcube processing. The paper as a whole reports these results and caveats: Narrower CDR3 length ranges were observed in HIV repertoires than in controls, and an antigen-experienced repertoire with only a slight naive shift after ART was suggested by the network structure. A significant increase in TRB diversity was found to be associated with ART initiation, although TRB diversity was observed to remain significantly below that of transplant donor controls even after long-term ART. Expanded TRB clones identified before ART initiation dominated the repertoire at all time points, although this dominance fluctuated and declined in many PLHIV after ART. No data were available on ART adherence, viral resistance or therapy changes, limiting inferences about post-ART repertoire changes. Because pre-ART samples had limited cell numbers, unsorted PBMC were profiled rather than sorted CD4+ and CD8+ T cells. The samples span the years 2004 to 2017, and the ART regimens used at that time may not be as effective as current regimens. Owing to limited PBMC availability, only the TCR beta chain was sequenced, without alpha chain pairing.

From the germline V gene, CDR1 is SGHRS and CDR2 is YFSETQ. The CDR3 sequence holds 15 residues, the cysteine and phenylalanine included. The entry retains the CDR3 DNA only, 45 bases that are in frame from base 1. Cut back by 0 bases and 0 bases, the V and J ends lie 9 bases apart. To be included, a participant needed at least one PBMC sample from before ART initiation plus at least two post-ART samples. Every participant with HIV received treatment in the United States of America. Before DNA extraction, cryopreserved samples of about 0.95-10 million PBMC were thawed and then washed. At the time of the earliest PBMC sample, participants with HIV were aged between about 20 and 55 years. PBMC samples from each participant spanned 1-4 timepoints before ART initiation and 2-8 timepoints after ART initiation, with a median of 7 samples. Serial HIV viral load, CD4+ T-cell count, ART history and demographic data were obtained for every participant. Genomic DNA was extracted from unsorted PBMC with a Qiagen kit on a QIAcube, processed in batches of 12 samples.

The immunoSEQ hsTCRB v3.0 assay was used at survey level resolution for TRB variable region sequencing. A depth of roughly 35,000-50,000 T-cell genomes per sample was targeted for TRB sequencing. Pooled TRB libraries were sequenced on an Illumina MiSeq with a v3 150-cycle kit. The original pipeline was this. Analysis of repertoires was carried out in R inside a reproducible Nextflow workflow spanning QC, data transformation and analysis. Custom analyses were implemented in LymphoSeq2, an R package for AIRR-Seq data exploration. A few samples that yielded fewer than 5000 total TRB sequences were excluded, so that more than 150 HIV repertoires were analyzed. Among the 200 or so HIV repertoires that were kept, roughly 58 were collected before ART initiation and around 130 were collected after ART initiation. Repertoires were downsampled to 5000 TRB nucleotide sequences, with summary statistics averaged over 100 downsampling iterations. Only TRB sequences with CDR3 regions of at least seven amino acids were retained for analysis. Two measures captured diversity: a Shannon entropy-derived clonality score and the Gini coefficient. In the repertoire networks, any two of the top 5000 CDR3 amino acid sequences were linked whenever the two sequences differed by an edit distance of one. Antigen specificity groups and MHC restriction were predicted for TRB CDR3 amino acid sequences with GLIPH2. Known CMV, EBV, HIV or tissue antigen associations were flagged by matching CDR3 amino acid sequences against VDJdb and McPAS-TCR. Pre-ART, post-ART and control groups were compared with Wilcoxon signed-rank tests and Holm-Bonferroni correction. TCRdb limited this immuneACCESS table to in-frame rearrangements with V and J called. A share of clones is missing; checked studies link under half to unresolved V genes, and the rest is unexplained. That table is the source of V, J and clone size, and D and trimming were worked out from the DNA. Across this sample there are 9,500 or so clones, with roughly four fifths seen only once. Around 20% of the sample belongs to the ten largest clones.

This receptor chain uses TRBV5-1 and TRBJ1-1; D gene: possibly TRBD1, on 5 matching bases. This receptor was obtained from a middle-aged man with HIV. The specimen comprised unsorted PBMCs, sampled 1.8 years before starting antiretroviral therapy. The CDR3 protein sequence reads: CASSLAGGMNTEAFF. DNA sequence: TGCGCCAGCAGCTTGGCCGGGGGAATGAACACTGAAGCTTTCTTT. The full variable domain, with segments outside the CDR3 supplied by the reference TRBV5-1 and TRBJ1-1 proteins, appears as KAGVTQTPRYLIKTRGQQVTLSCSPISGHRSVSWYQQTPGQGLQFLFEYFSETQRNKGNFPGRFSGRQFSNSRSEMNVSTLELGDSALYLCASSLAGGMNTEAFFGQGTRLTVV.